This TCR beta chain is drawn from a study of human T cells and chemical hapten exposure. Study results and limitations: TCRs exceeding a frequency of 1 in 1000 stayed unchanged under DPC sensitization.

Documented time point: healthy volunteer bleed at 2 weeks. Whole blood that had not been fractionated was the source of extracted total RNA. This clonotype was seen ten or more times. The antigen is unknown. The germline V gene has CDR1 SQVTM and CDR2 ANQGSEA. Trimming at V came to 2 bases and at J to 3 bases, leaving 12 bases not matched to a gene. The CDR3 contains 17 residues. Each cDNA molecule in the library carried unique molecular identifiers. From the RACE reads, TCRdb called clonotypes with MiXCR, one entry per CDR3 protein. The sample has 80,000 to 100,000 distinct CDR3 sequences; approximately 10% are singletons.

The sequencing sample was made of whole blood. The clonotype comes from a female donor in good health. Some clones in this sample may be carry-over from other donors' samples. The V gene is TRBV29-1, the J gene TRBJ2-3, with 9 nucleotides matching TRBD2. This chain's CDR3 is CSVELVAGVSLTDTQYF. The CDR3 bases are TGCAGCGTTGAATTGGTAGCGGGAGTGTCGTTGACAGATACGCAGTATTTT.